This T cell receptor (beta chain) was identified in a study of tumor-infiltrating lymphocytes in oesophageal squamous cell carcinoma. The germline V gene has CDR1 MGHDK and CDR2 SYGVNS. Trimming pared 10 bases from V and 0 bases from J, leaving 12 bases between. This CDR3 has 13 residues. Via MiXCR, TCRdb re-called the PCR reads, giving one row per CDR3 protein. The sample has roughly 17,000 distinct CDR3 sequences; less than 55% are singletons. This clonotype was detected ten times or more. The receptor comes from a female donor with esophageal squamous cell carcinoma. Material for sequencing was normal esophageal tissue next to the tumor. V and J are TRBV25-1 and TRBJ1-1; tentatively, D is TRBD1 (6 bases). This chain's CDR3 is CATRQDLNTEAFF. In nucleotides, the CDR3 is TGTGCCACTCGACAGGATTTGAACACTGAAGCTTTCTTT.